Presented here are 11 T cell receptor beta chains from one specimen sequenced in a study of blood T cell repertoires in COVID-19. Measured with immunoSEQ multiplex PCR; TCRdb has only the in-frame clones, and not every one. The sample lists 250,000 to 350,000 clones; roughly 87% were seen once. Sample: peripheral blood. These TCRs come from a man between 18 and 29 years old with active or convalescent COVID-19.

V is TRBV30 and J is TRBJ2-1; TRBD1 agrees at 8 bases. The V gene end was trimmed by 3 bases and the J gene end by 0 bases; junction bases not matched to a gene: 1. The CDR3 loop spans 14 amino acids. Per the germline V gene, CDR1 is GTSNPN and CDR2 is SVGIG (reference sequence). The CDR3 loop is CAWRDRDSYNEQFF. The CDR3 nucleotides are TGTGCCTGGAGGGACAGGGACTCCTACAATGAGCAGTTCTTC.

This sequence joins TRBV11-2 and TRBJ2-7; 8 nucleotides agree with TRBD1. Germline V gene lookup returns CDR1 SGHAT and CDR2 FQNNGV. This CDR3 has 15 residues. J lost 6 bases, V lost 3 bases, and 10 bases had no gene match. This CDR3 is CASSFSRTGSFEQYF. CDR3 sequence (DNA): TGTGCCAGCAGCTTCTCAAGGACAGGGTCGTTCGAGCAGTACTTC.

The chain couples TRBV27 to TRBJ2-7; no definite D call. This CDR3 spans 14 amino acids. Trimming shortened V by 9 bases and J by 2 bases, and 17 bases separated the two germline ends. From germline, CDR1 is MNHEY and CDR2 SMNVEV (reference sequence). The CDR3 DNA sequence: TGTGCCAGTAAAAGTCTAGGAATCGCCTACGAGCAGTACTTC. Translated, it gives CASKSLGIAYEQYF.

The chain recombines TRBV4-3 with TRBJ1-2; D is uncertain. Germline-derived CDR1 and CDR2 are LGHNA and YSLEER. Trimming took 1 base from V and 2 from J, leaving 5 bases between them. The CDR3 consists of 13 residues. CDR3 protein: CASSQAGNYGYTF. The CDR3 DNA is TGCGCCAGCAGCCAAGCAGGAAACTATGGCTACACCTTC.

V usage is TRBV16 and J usage is TRBJ1-5; the D is unclear. The germline V gene has CDR1 KGHSY and CDR2 FQNENV. CDR3 length: 15 amino acids. V was trimmed by 4 bases and J by 0 bases, leaving 10 bases between them. CDR3 sequence: CASSPTSYSNQPQHF. The CDR3 DNA sequence: TGTGCCAGCAGCCCCACATCGTATAGCAATCAGCCCCAGCATTTT.

The chain's CDR3 is CSASRQEGISNQPQHF. DNA of the CDR3: TGCAGTGCTAGTCGGCAGGAGGGAATTAGCAATCAGCCCCAGCATTTT. V is TRBV20-1 and J is TRBJ1-5; D is undetermined. The CDR3 loop spans 16 amino acids. V was shortened by 3 bases and J by 0 bases, with 15 bases between the two germline ends. CDR1 DFQATT and CDR2 SNEGSKA come from the germline V gene (reference sequence).

This CDR3 is CASSLRTWPGSYNEQFF. DNA for the CDR3: TGTGCCAGCAGCTTAAGAACGTGGCCTGGCTCCTACAATGAGCAGTTCTTC. The genes are TRBV11-2 and TRBJ2-1; D remains unclear. V lost 2 bases to trimming and J lost 0 bases, with 14 bases between them. The CDR3 sequence is 17 residues long. Germline lookup yields CDR1 SGHAT and CDR2 FQNNGV.

The V and J genes are TRBV27 and TRBJ1-2; TRBD1 matches at 9 bases. Unmatched junction bases numbered 5, after V lost 5 bases and J lost 1 base. This CDR3 is 15 amino acids long. CDR1 MNHEY and CDR2 SMNVEV come from the germline V gene (reference sequence). CDR3 sequence: CASSPGQGLNYGYTF. CDR3 nucleotides: TGTGCCAGCAGTCCAGGACAGGGGCTTAACTATGGCTACACCTTC.

The table lists this clone with a few counts. V is TRBV27 and J is TRBJ1-4; D is unresolved. Germline loops: CDR1 MNHEY, CDR2 SMNVEV (reference sequence). This CDR3 is 13 amino acids long. V gave up 6 bases and J gave up 4 bases, with 9 bases separating them. This CDR3 reads CASREFGNEKLFF. The CDR3 DNA follows: TGTGCCAGCAGGGAGTTTGGTAATGAAAAACTGTTTTTT.

The rearrangement links TRBV27 to TRBJ2-5, with a weak D call TRBD1 (5 bases). Germline CDR1 reads MNHEY; CDR2 reads SMNVEV (reference sequence). The CDR3 sequence is 13 residues long. Trimming stripped 5 bases from V and 5 bases from J, with 12 bases between. The CDR3 DNA reads TGTGCCAGCAGTATCAGGGAAGGGGAGACCCAGTACTTC. It encodes CASSIREGETQYF.

V and J are TRBV6-1 and TRBJ2-2; 11 positions match TRBD2. Looked up from germline, CDR1 is MNHNS and CDR2 is SASEGT. This CDR3 has 16 amino acids. J lost 4 bases, V lost 1 base, and 2 bases had no gene match. The CDR3 bases are TGTGCCAGCAGTGAAGGACTAGCGGGGACCACCGGGGAGCTGTTTTTT. It codes for CASSEGLAGTTGELFF.